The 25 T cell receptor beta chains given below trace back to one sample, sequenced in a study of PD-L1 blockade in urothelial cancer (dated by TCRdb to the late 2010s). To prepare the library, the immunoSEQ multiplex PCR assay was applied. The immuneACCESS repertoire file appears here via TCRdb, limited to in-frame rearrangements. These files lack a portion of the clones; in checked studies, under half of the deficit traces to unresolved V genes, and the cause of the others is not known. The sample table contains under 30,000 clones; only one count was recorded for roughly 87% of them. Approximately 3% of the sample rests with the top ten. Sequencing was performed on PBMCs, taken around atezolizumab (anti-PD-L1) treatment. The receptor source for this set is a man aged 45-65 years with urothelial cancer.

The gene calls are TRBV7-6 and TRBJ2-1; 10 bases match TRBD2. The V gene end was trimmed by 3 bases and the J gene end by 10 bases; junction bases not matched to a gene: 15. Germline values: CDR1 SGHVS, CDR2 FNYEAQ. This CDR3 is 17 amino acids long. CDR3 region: CASSFYPVASGGREQFF. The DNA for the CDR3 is TGTGCCAGCAGCTTCTATCCCGTGGCTAGCGGGGGCCGGGAGCAGTTCTTC.

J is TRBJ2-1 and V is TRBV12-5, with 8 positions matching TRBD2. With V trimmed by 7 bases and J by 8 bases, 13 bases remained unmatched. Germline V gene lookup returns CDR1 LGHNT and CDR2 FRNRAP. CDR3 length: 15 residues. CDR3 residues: CASAPSGRADDEQFF. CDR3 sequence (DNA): TGTGCTAGTGCCCCAAGCGGGAGAGCAGACGATGAGCAGTTCTTC.

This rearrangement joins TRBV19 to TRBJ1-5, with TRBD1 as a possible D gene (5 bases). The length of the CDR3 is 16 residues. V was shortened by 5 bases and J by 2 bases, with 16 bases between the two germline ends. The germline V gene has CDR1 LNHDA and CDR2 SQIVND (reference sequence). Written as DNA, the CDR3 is TGTGCCAGTAGTGGCAGGGCAATCGGAGGCAATCAGCCCCAGCATTTT. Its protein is CASSGRAIGGNQPQHF.

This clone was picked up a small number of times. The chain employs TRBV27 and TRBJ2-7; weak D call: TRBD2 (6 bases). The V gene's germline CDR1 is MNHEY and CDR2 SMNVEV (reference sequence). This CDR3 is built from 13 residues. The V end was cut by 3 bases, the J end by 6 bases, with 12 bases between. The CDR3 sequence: CASSLGGVLEQYF. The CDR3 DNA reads TGTGCCAGCAGTTTGGGGGGAGTGCTCGAGCAGTACTTC.

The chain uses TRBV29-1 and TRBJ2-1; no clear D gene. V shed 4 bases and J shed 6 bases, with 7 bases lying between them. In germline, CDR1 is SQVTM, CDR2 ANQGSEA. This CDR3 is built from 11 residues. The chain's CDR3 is CSVAPSNEQFF. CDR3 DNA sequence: TGCAGCGTTGCCCCTTCCAATGAGCAGTTCTTC.

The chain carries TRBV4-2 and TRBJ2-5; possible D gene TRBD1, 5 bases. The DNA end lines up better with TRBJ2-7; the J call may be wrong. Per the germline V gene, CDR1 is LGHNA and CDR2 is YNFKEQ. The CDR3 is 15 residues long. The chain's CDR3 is CASSRQGKGPYEQYF. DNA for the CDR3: TGTGCCAGCAGCCGCCAGGGTAAAGGGCCCTACGAGCAGTACTTC.

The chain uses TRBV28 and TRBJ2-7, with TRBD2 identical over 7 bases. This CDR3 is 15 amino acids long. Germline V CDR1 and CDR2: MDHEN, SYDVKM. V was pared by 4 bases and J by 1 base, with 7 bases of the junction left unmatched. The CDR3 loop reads CASSSGAGVSYEQYF. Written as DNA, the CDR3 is TGTGCCAGCAGTTCCGGGGCGGGAGTTTCCTACGAGCAGTACTTC.

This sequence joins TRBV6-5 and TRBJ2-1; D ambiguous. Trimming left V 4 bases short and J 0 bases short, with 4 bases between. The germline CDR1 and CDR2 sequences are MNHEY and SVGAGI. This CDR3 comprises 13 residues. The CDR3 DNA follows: TGTGCCAGCAGTTCCCGCTCCTACAATGAGCAGTTCTTC. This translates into CASSSRSYNEQFF.

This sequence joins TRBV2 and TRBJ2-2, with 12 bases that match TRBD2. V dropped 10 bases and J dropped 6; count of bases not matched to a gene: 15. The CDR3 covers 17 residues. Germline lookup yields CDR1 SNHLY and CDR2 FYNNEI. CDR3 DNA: TGTGCCACGGAAGCCCTAGCGGGAGGGGGAGCGGCCGGGGAGCTGTTTTTT. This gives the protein CATEALAGGGAAGELFF.

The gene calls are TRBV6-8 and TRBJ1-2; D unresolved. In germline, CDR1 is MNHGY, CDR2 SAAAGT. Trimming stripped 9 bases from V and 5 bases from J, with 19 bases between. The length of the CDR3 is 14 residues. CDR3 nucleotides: TGTGCCAGAAAGCCGACGAAGGGAGGGTATGGCTACACCTTC. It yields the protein CARKPTKGGYGYTF.

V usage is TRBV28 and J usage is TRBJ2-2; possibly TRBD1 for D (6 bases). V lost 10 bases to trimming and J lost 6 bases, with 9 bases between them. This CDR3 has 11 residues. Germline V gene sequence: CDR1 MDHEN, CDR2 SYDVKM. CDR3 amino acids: CATQGPGELFF. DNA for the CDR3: TGTGCCACTCAGGGGCCCGGGGAGCTGTTTTTT. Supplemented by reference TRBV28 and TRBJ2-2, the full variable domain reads DVKVTQSSRYLVKRTGEKVFLECVQDMDHENMFWYRQDPGLGLRLIYFSYDVKMKEKGDIPEGYSVSREKKERFSLILESASTNQTSMYLCATQGPGELFFGEGSRLTVL.

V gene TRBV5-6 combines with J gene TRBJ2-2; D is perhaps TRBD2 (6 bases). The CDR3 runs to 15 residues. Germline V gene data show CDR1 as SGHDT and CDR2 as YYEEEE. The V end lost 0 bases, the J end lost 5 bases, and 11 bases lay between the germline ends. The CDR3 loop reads CASSLVGRRTGELFF. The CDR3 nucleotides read TGTGCCAGCAGCTTGGTGGGGAGGCGGACCGGGGAGCTGTTTTTT.

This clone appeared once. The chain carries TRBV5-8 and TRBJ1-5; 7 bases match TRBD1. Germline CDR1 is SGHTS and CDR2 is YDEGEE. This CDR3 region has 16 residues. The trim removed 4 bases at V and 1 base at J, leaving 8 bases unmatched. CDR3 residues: CASSPPRGRSNQPQHF. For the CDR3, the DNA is TGTGCCAGCAGCCCCCCGAGGGGGCGAAGCAATCAGCCCCAGCATTTT.

For the CDR3, the DNA is TGTGCCATCATGGGGCTAGCGGGAGGTCGGAATGAGCAGTTCTTC. It encodes CAIMGLAGGRNEQFF. This chain uses TRBV2 with TRBJ2-1, with TRBD2 matching over 11 bases. With 10 bases clipped from V and 7 bases from J, the junction kept 12 bases outside the gene matches. There are 15 residues in the CDR3. Germline CDR1 reads SNHLY; CDR2 reads FYNNEI.

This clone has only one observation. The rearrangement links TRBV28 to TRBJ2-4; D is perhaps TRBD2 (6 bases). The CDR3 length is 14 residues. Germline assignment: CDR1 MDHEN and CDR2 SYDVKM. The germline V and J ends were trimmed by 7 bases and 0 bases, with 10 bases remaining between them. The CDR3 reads CASIGGLAKNIQYF. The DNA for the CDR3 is TGTGCCAGCATTGGGGGGTTAGCCAAAAACATTCAGTACTTC.

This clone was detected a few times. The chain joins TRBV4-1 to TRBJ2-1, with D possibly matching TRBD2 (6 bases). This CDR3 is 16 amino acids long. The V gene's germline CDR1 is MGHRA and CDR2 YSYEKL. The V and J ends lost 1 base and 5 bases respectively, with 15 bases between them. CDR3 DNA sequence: TGCGCCAGCAGCCAAGCGGCCCAGCGGGCTAACAATGAGCAGTTCTTC. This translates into CASSQAAQRANNEQFF.

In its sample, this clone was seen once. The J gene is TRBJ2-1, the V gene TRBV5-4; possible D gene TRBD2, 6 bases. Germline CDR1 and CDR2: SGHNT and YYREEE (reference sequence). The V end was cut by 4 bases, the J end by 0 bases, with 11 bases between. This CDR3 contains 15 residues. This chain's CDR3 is CASSVGLISYNEQFF. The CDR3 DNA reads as TGTGCCAGCAGCGTGGGACTGATCTCCTACAATGAGCAGTTCTTC.

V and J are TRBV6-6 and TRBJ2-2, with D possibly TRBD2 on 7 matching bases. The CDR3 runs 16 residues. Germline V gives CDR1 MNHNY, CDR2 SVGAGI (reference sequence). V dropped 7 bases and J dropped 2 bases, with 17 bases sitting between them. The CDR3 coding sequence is TGTGCCAGCACCACCCCCGGGGGGCTCAACACCGGGGAGCTGTTTTTT. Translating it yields CASTTPGGLNTGELFF.

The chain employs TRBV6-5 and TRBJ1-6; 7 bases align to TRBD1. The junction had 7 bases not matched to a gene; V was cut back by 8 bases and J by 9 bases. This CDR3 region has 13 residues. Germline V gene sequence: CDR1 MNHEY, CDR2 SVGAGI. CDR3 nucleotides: TGTGCCAGCCAGGGGGTGAGTGGTTCACCCCTCCACTTT. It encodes CASQGVSGSPLHF.

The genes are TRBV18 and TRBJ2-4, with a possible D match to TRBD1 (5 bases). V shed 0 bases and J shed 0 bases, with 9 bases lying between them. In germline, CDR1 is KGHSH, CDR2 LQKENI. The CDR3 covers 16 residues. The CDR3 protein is CASSPPQALAKNIQYF. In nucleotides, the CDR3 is TGTGCCAGCTCACCACCACAGGCGCTAGCCAAAAACATTCAGTACTTC. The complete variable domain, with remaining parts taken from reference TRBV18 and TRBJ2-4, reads NAGVMQNPRHLVRRRGQEARLRCSPMKGHSHVYWYRQLPEEGLKFMVYLQKENIIDESGMPKERFSAEFPKEGPSILRIQQVVRGDSAAYFCASSPPQALAKNIQYFGAGTRLSVL.

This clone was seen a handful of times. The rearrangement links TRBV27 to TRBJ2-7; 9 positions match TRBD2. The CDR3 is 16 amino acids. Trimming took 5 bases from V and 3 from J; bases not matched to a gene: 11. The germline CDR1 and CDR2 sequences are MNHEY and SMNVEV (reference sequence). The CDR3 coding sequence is TGTGCCAGCAGTCCCCTGGCGGGAGGGCCCAACTACGAGCAGTACTTC. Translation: CASSPLAGGPNYEQYF.

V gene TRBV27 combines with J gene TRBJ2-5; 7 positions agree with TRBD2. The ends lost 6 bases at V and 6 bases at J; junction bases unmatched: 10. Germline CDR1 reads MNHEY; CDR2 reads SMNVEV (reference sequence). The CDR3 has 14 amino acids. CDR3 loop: CASRFGGGVQTQYF. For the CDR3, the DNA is TGTGCCAGCAGGTTTGGGGGAGGGGTACAGACCCAGTACTTC.

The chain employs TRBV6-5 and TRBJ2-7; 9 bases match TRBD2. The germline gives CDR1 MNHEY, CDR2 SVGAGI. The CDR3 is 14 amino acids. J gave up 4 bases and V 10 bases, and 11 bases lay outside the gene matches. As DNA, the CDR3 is TGTGCCACCCGGAGAAGGACTAGCGAGTACGAGCAGTACTTC. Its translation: CATRRRTSEYEQYF.

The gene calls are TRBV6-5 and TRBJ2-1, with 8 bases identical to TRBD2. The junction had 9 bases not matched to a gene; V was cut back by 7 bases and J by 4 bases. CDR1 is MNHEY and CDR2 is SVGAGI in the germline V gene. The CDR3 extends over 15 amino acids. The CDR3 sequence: CASIKAGVNYNEQFF. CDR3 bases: TGTGCCAGCATCAAAGCGGGAGTCAATTACAATGAGCAGTTCTTC.

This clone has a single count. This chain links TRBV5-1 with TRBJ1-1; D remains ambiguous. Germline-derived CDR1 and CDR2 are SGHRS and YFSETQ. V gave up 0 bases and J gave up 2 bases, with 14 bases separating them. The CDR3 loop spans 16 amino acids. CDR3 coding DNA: TGCGCCAGCAGCTTGGAGCCGGGTTGGCGAAACACTGAAGCTTTCTTT. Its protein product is CASSLEPGWRNTEAFF.